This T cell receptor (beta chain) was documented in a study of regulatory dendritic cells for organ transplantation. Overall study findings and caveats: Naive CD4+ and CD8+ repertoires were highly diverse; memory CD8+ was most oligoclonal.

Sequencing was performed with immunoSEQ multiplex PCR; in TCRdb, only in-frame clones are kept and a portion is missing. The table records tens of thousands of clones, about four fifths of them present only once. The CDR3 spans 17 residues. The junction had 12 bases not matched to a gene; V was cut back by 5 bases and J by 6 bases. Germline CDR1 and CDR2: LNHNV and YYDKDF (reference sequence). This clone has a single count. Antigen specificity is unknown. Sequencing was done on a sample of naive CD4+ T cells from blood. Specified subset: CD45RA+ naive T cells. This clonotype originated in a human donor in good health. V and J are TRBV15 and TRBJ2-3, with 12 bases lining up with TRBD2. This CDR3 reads CATSAKRTSGARDTQYF. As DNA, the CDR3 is TGTGCCACCAGCGCCAAACGGACTAGCGGGGCTCGGGATACGCAGTATTTT.